The 3 T cell receptor beta chains given below trace back to one sample, sequenced in a study of chemoradiotherapy in HPV16-positive cancers. Clones were sequenced by immunoSEQ multiplex PCR, and TCRdb holds only the in-frame ones, with some missing. The sample shows approximately 9,000 clones, roughly 71% of them seen only once. The sequencing here drew on tumor tissue, taken from a patient who underwent chemoradiotherapy. The receptors come from a human donor with HPV-associated anogenital cancer.

This sequence joins TRBV7-9 and TRBJ2-5; 10 bases match TRBD1. Germline assignment: CDR1 SEHNR and CDR2 FQNEAQ (reference sequence). Unmatched junction bases numbered 2, after V lost 3 bases and J lost 1 base. The CDR3 length is 15 residues. In DNA, the CDR3 is TGTGCCAGCAGCTTGGGACAGGGGCGCCAAGAGACCCAGTACTTC. The encoded protein is CASSLGQGRQETQYF.

This clone was found once. The gene calls are TRBV6-6 and TRBJ1-1, with D possibly being TRBD1 (5 bases). V was shortened by 11 bases and J by 3 bases, with 13 bases between the two germline ends. The length of the CDR3 is 12 residues. The germline CDR1 and CDR2 sequences are MNHNY and SVGAGI (reference sequence). CDR3 DNA sequence: TGTGCCCCCCAGGGCCAGTACACTGAAGCTTTCTTT. Its protein product is CAPQGQYTEAFF.

V gene TRBV28 combines with J gene TRBJ1-2; weak D call: TRBD1 (6 bases). CDR3 length: 14 amino acids. Germline V gene lookup returns CDR1 MDHEN and CDR2 SYDVKM. V shed 3 bases and J shed 9 bases, with 17 bases lying between them. The CDR3 coding sequence is TGTGCCAGCAGTTTTGGGGGCTTCATTTCAAGCTACACCTTC. Protein product: CASSFGGFISSYTF.